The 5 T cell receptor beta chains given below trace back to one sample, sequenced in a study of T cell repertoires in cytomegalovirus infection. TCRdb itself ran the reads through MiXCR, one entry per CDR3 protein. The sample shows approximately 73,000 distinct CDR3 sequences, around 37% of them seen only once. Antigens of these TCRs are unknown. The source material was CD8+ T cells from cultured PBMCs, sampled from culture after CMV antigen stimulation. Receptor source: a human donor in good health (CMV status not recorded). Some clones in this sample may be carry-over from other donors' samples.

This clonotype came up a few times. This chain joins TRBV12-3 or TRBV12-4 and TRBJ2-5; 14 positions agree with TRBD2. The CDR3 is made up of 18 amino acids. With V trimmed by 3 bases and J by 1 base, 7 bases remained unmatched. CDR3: CASSFQTSGGASQETQYF. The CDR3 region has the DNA TGTGCCAGCAGTTTCCAGACTAGCGGGGGGGCCTCCCAAGAGACCCAGTACTTC.

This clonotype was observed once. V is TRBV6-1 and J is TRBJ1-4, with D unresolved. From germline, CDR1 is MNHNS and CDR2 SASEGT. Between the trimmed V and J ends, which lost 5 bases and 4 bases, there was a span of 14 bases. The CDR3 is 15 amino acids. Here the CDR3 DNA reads TGTGCCAGCAGTTCCCCCCGGCAGGATAATGAAAAACTGTTTTTT. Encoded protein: CASSSPRQDNEKLFF.

Here the CDR3 reads CASSPGGAGAFF. CDR3 nucleotides: TGTGCCAGCAGTCCTGGTGGCGCCGGGGCTTTCTTT. The gene calls are TRBV12-3 or TRBV12-4 and TRBJ1-1; D ambiguous. The CDR3 consists of 12 residues. Trimming stripped 5 bases from V and 11 bases from J, with 15 bases between.

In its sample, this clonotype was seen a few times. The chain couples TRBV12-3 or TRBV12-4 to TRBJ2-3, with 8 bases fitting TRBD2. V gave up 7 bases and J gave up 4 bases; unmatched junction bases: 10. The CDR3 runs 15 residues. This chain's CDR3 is CASTQGLGGADTQYF. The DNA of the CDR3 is TGTGCCAGCACCCAGGGACTAGGAGGGGCAGATACGCAGTATTTT.

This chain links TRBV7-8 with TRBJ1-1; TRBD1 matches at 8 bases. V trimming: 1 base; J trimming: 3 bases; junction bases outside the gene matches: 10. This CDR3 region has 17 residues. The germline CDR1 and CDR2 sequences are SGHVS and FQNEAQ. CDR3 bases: TGTGCCAGCAGCTTAGTGTCGTTCAGGGGGCTTGACACTGAAGCTTTCTTT. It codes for CASSLVSFRGLDTEAFF.